A single TCR beta chain is shown here with its context. Its antigen is not identified. Sequencing used immunoSEQ multiplex PCR; TCRdb keeps in-frame clones, though not all of them. The sample records 130,000 or so clones, over 90% being singletons. The sample originates from a study of T cell responses to AZD1222 COVID-19 vaccine. The study's findings and limits: Unmutated variant regions reportedly attract nearly half of all spike-specific TCRs. Breadth and depth of Spike-specific TCRs rose after two AZD1222 doses.

The germline gives CDR1 SGDLS, CDR2 YYNGEE. CDR3 size: 15 residues. Trimming took off 1 base at V and 4 bases at J, with 9 bases between the two ends. The sequence derives from an adult in good health. The chain couples TRBV9 to TRBJ1-6, with D tentatively TRBD1 (5 bases). The source was peripheral blood, collected on day 0 of AZD1222 vaccination. CDR3 in amino acids: CASSVLQGYNSPLHF. The CDR3 DNA reads as TGTGCCAGCAGCGTACTTCAGGGTTATAATTCACCCCTCCACTTT. The complete variable domain, with remaining parts taken from reference TRBV9 and TRBJ1-6, reads DSGVTQTPKHLITATGQRVTLRCSPRSGDLSVYWYQQSLDQGLQFLIQYYNGEERAKGNILERFSAQQFPDLHSELNLSSLELGDSALYFCASSVLQGYNSPLHFGNGTRLTVT.